These T cell receptor beta chains were read from a single sample in a study of cytomegalovirus exposure and HLA in healthy donors. Using immunoSEQ multiplex PCR, the repertoire was profiled, and TCRdb retains in-frame clones only, with some absent. In the table there are around 230,000 clones, approximately 84% of which are singletons. The sample was PBMCs. These receptors all come from a girl aged 2 to 10 in good health and CMV-seronegative. CDR3s include the opening cysteine and the closing phenylalanine or tryptophan. The D gene is left open where the match is weak. Clone size appears in some rows only: once, few, many, or a class for an expanded clone.

V: TRBV5-1
D: .
J: TRBJ1-1
length: 15
size: .
CDR3: CASSLEGRATPEAFF
DNA: TGCGCCAGCAGCTTGGAGGGCAGGGCTACTCCTGAAGCTTTCTTT

V: TRBV5-1
D: .
J: TRBJ2-7
length: 14
size: .
CDR3: CASSLGEVTYEQYF
DNA: TGCGCCAGCAGCTTGGGGGAGGTGACCTACGAGCAGTACTTC

V: TRBV6-5
D: .
J: TRBJ1-4
length: 14
size: .
CDR3: CASSNRGLDEKLFF
DNA: TGTGCCAGCAGTAACCGGGGGTTGGATGAAAAACTGTTTTTT

V: TRBV18
D: TRBD2
J: TRBJ2-2
length: 16
size: .
CDR3: CASSPTSGGNTGELFF
DNA: TGTGCCAGCTCACCTACTAGCGGGGGGAACACCGGGGAGCTGTTTTTT

V: TRBV12-5
D: .
J: TRBJ2-3
length: 17
size: .
CDR3: CASGPSRLRPGADTQYF
DNA: TGTGCTAGTGGCCCTAGCCGCCTCCGACCTGGTGCAGATACGCAGTATTTT

V: TRBV9
D: TRBD2
J: TRBJ2-7
length: 15
size: .
CDR3: CASSVRVAGIYEQYF
DNA: TGTGCCAGCAGCGTAAGGGTAGCGGGGATATACGAGCAGTACTTC

V: TRBV9
D: TRBD1
J: TRBJ1-1
length: 14
size: once
CDR3: CASSVEVGTAEAFF
DNA: TGTGCCAGCAGCGTAGAGGTGGGGACAGCTGAAGCTTTCTTT

V: TRBV5-3
D: .
J: TRBJ1-5
length: 12
size: .
CDR3: CARSLGPQPQHF
DNA: TGTGCCAGAAGCCTGGGGCCTCAGCCCCAGCATTTT

V: TRBV7-9
D: TRBD2
J: TRBJ2-7
length: 14
size: .
CDR3: CASSTGTIHHEQYF
DNA: TGTGCCAGCAGCACCGGGACTATCCATCACGAGCAGTACTTC

V: TRBV6-5
D: .
J: TRBJ2-7
length: 13
size: .
CDR3: CASSYRGHYEQYF
DNA: TGTGCCAGCAGTTACCGAGGGCACTACGAGCAGTACTTC

V: TRBV2
D: .
J: TRBJ2-3
length: 16
size: few
CDR3: CASTRRLGPSTDTQYF
DNA: TGTGCCAGCACCAGGAGGCTCGGGCCAAGCACAGATACGCAGTATTTT

V: TRBV2
D: .
J: TRBJ2-5
length: 11
size: .
CDR3: CASSTSETQYF
DNA: TGTGCCAGCAGTACATCAGAGACCCAGTACTTC

V: TRBV29-1
D: TRBD1
J: TRBJ2-7
length: 16
size: .
CDR3: CSVLGQGSGGSYEQYF
DNA: TGCAGCGTCCTGGGACAGGGCAGCGGTGGGTCCTACGAGCAGTACTTC

V: TRBV6-1
D: TRBD1
J: TRBJ2-6
length: 14
size: .
CDR3: CAEGGVSGANVLTF
DNA: TGTGCCGAAGGGGGCGTCTCTGGGGCCAACGTCCTGACTTTC

V: TRBV4-1
D: TRBD2
J: TRBJ2-1
length: 17
size: .
CDR3: CASSPRSGGLSYNEQFF
DNA: TGCGCCAGCAGCCCCCGGAGCGGGGGATTGTCCTACAATGAGCAGTTCTTC

V: TRBV7-9
D: TRBD1
J: TRBJ1-4
length: 15
size: .
CDR3: CASSLAFRTGEKLFF
DNA: TGTGCCAGCAGCTTAGCGTTTCGGACAGGGGAAAAACTGTTTTTT

V: TRBV6-4
D: .
J: TRBJ2-7
length: 18
size: once
CDR3: CASSDSRCSAPVTYEQYF
DNA: TGTGCCAGCAGTGACTCGAGGTGCTCGGCCCCGGTAACCTACGAGCAGTACTTC

V: TRBV27
D: TRBD2
J: TRBJ2-3
length: 15
size: .
CDR3: CASSLSAGAQDTQYF
DNA: TGTGCCAGCAGTTTATCGGCGGGAGCCCAAGATACGCAGTATTTT

V: TRBV5-4
D: .
J: TRBJ2-3
length: 15
size: .
CDR3: CASSPGGAEADTQYF
DNA: TGTGCCAGCAGCCCTGGGGGGGCGGAAGCAGATACGCAGTATTTT

V: TRBV6-5
D: .
J: TRBJ2-7
length: 15
size: .
CDR3: CASRMSRGHTYEQYF
DNA: TGTGCCAGCAGGATGAGCAGGGGTCATACCTACGAGCAGTACTTC

V: TRBV5-6
D: .
J: TRBJ2-1
length: 13
size: .
CDR3: CASSPSPRGEQFF
DNA: TGTGCCAGCAGCCCGAGCCCCCGGGGTGAGCAGTTCTTC

V: TRBV7-9
D: TRBD2
J: TRBJ2-1
length: 12
size: .
CDR3: CASSAGTTRQFF
DNA: TGTGCCAGCAGCGCAGGGACTACGAGGCAGTTCTTC

V: TRBV6-1
D: .
J: TRBJ2-7
length: 16
size: few
CDR3: CASSESLTGSSYEQYF
DNA: TGTGCCAGCAGTGAGTCGCTGACTGGCAGCTCCTACGAGCAGTACTTC

V: TRBV11-1
D: TRBD1
J: TRBJ2-7
length: 12
size: .
CDR3: CASTGQNYEQYF
DNA: TGTGCCAGCACGGGACAGAACTACGAGCAGTACTTC

V: TRBV5-1
D: TRBD2
J: TRBJ2-7
length: 17
size: .
CDR3: CASSLGVAGAGSYEQYF
DNA: TGCGCCAGCAGCTTGGGGGTAGCGGGGGCGGGCTCCTACGAGCAGTACTTC

V: TRBV29-1
D: .
J: TRBJ2-3
length: 12
size: .
CDR3: CSERGSTDTQYF
DNA: TGCAGCGAACGGGGGAGCACAGATACGCAGTATTTT